This T cell receptor (beta chain) emerged from a study of cytomegalovirus exposure and HLA in healthy donors. Findings and caveats of the study: In a later analysis, a genetic analysis reported fewer productive-TCR N-insertions in an Asian-associated ancestry cluster than the cohort average. Most TCR sequences were seen very rarely across donors, but some public TCRs occurred in many.

This PCR relied on a set of 60 Vbeta primers and 13 Jbeta primers. Assay: immunoSEQ multiplex PCR; the TCRdb copy retains only in-frame clones and omits some. The sample lists a few hundred thousand clones; around 90% were seen once. A remark on this clone: Its matching antigen is unknown.

The V gene lost 3 bases and the J gene lost 6 bases, with 11 bases spanning the gap. The CDR3 runs 12 residues. Looked up from germline, CDR1 is GTSNPN and CDR2 is SVGIG (reference sequence). V is TRBV30 and J is TRBJ1-1; tentatively, D is TRBD1 (5 bases). The receptor was derived from a girl aged 2 to 10 in good health and CMV-seronegative. Sequenced material: PBMCs. CDR3 region: CAWRGGWAEAFF. DNA of the CDR3: TGTGCCTGGAGGGGGGGGTGGGCTGAAGCTTTCTTT.